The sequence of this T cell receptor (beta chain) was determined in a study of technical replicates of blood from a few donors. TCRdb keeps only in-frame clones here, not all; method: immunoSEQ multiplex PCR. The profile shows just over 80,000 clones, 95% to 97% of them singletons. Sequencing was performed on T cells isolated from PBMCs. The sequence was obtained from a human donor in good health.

CDR3 sequence: CSVQTVSYNEQFF. The CDR3 nucleotides are TGCAGCGTTCAGACAGTCTCCTACAATGAGCAGTTCTTC. The chain recombines TRBV29-1 with TRBJ2-1; weak D call: TRBD1 (5 bases). Germline CDR1 and CDR2: SQVTM and ANQGSEA. V was shortened by 5 bases and J by 0 bases, with 8 bases between the two germline ends. This CDR3 contains 13 residues.